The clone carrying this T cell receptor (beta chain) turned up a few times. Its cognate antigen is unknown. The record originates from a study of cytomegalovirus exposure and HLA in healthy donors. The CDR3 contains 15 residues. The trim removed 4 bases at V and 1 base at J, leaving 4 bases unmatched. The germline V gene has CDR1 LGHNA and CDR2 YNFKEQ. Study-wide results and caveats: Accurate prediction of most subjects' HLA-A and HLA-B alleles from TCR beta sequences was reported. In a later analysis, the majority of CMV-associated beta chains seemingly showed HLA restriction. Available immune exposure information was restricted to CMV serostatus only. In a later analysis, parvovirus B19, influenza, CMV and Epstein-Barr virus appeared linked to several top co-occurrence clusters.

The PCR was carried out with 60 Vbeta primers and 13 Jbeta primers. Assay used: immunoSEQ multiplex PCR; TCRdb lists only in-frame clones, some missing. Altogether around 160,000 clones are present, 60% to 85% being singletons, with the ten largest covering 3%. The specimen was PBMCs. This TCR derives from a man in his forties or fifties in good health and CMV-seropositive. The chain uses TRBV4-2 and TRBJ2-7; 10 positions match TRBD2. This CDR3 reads CASSRTSGVSYEQYF. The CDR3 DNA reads TGTGCCAGCAGCCGAACTAGCGGGGTATCCTACGAGCAGTACTTC.